The 10 T cell receptor beta chains in this list originate from one sample, sequenced in a study of a mutant IDH1 vaccine in newly diagnosed glioma (dated by TCRdb to about 2021). Library prep was done by the immunoSEQ multiplex PCR assay. Here the immuneACCESS table is served through TCRdb, limited to in-frame sequences with V and J called. Missing clones are a known gap in these copies; in checked studies unresolved V genes cover under half, and the rest lacks a known reason. The sample profile shows 50,000 to 65,000 clones; under 85% of them were found once. The top ten clones comprise approximately 3.4% of the sample. The intended sense of this specimen's time point label: week 47, end of study. Each vaccine dose, consisting of 300 ug of a 20-mer mutant IDH1 peptide in Montanide, was administered subcutaneously with topical imiquimod. These receptors are not linked to any known antigen. The material was PBMCs, obtained from a glioma patient whose treatment included an IDH1 peptide vaccine. The receptors originated from a woman aged 45-60 years with glioma.

The chain combines TRBV5-1 with TRBJ2-1; 8 bases are shared with TRBD2. The CDR3 has 15 residues. V was pared by 3 bases and J by 6 bases, with 8 bases of the junction left unmatched. The germline V gene encodes CDR1 SGHRS and CDR2 YFSETQ. Here the CDR3 DNA reads TGCGCCAGCAGCTCTGGAACTAGCGGTATCAATGAGCAGTTCTTC. It codes for CASSSGTSGINEQFF.

The chain couples TRBV18 to TRBJ1-4; D unclear. Germline V gene lookup returns CDR1 KGHSH and CDR2 LQKENI. This CDR3 has 17 amino acids. Trimming took off 5 bases at V and 0 bases at J, with 16 bases between the two ends. The CDR3 sequence is CASSWSSLGATNEKLFF. DNA of the CDR3: TGTGCCAGCTCATGGAGTAGCCTTGGGGCAACTAATGAAAAACTGTTTTTT.

This clone is a singleton in its sample. This chain connects TRBV11-2 to TRBJ2-5; maybe TRBD2 (6 bases). This CDR3 has 15 residues. CDR1 is SGHAT and CDR2 is FQNNGV in the germline V gene. Trimming took off 1 base at V and 2 bases at J, with 11 bases between the two ends. The CDR3 loop reads CASSLGDSLQETQYF. CDR3 coding DNA: TGTGCCAGCAGCTTAGGGGACTCCCTACAAGAGACCCAGTACTTC.

This clone appeared once. The chain links TRBV30 to TRBJ1-2, with TRBD1 matching 7 bases. CDR1 and CDR2 from the germline V gene are GTSNPN and SVGIG (reference sequence). V lost 8 bases to trimming and J lost 4 bases; unmatched junction nucleotides: 10. The CDR3 sequence is 13 residues long. The DNA for the CDR3 is TGTGCCCGAAGACAGGGAGAGGTCTATGGCTACACCTTC. It codes for CARRQGEVYGYTF.

The CDR3 reads CASRDSLYNSPLHF. CDR3 bases: TGTGCCAGCAGGGACAGCCTCTATAATTCACCCCTCCACTTT. The V call is TRBV9, the J call TRBJ1-6, with a tentative D call TRBD1 (6 bases). This CDR3 spans 14 amino acids. Trimming stripped 5 bases from V and 3 bases from J, with 9 bases between. From germline, CDR1 is SGDLS and CDR2 YYNGEE.

The chain joins TRBV5-1 to TRBJ2-1; a weak D match, TRBD1 (5 bases). This CDR3 spans 16 amino acids. Germline values: CDR1 SGHRS, CDR2 YFSETQ. V lost 4 bases, J lost 12 bases, and 26 bases lay in between. The CDR3 DNA follows: TGCGCCAGCAGCGAAACCGGAGATCCGTCCCAGGGTTGGCAGTTCTTC. Translation gives CASSETGDPSQGWQFF.

The chain recombines TRBV15 with TRBJ1-2; 7 bases match TRBD1. The CDR3 consists of 15 residues. Germline V gene data show CDR1 as LNHNV and CDR2 as YYDKDF (reference sequence). V lost 3 bases to trimming and J lost 5 bases; unmatched junction nucleotides: 9. The CDR3 is CATSSGRGLKYGYTF. DNA for the CDR3: TGTGCCACCAGCAGTGGAAGGGGGCTTAAGTATGGCTACACCTTC.

This clone was seen once. The rearrangement uses TRBV5-1 and TRBJ1-5, with D tentatively TRBD1 (5 bases). Trimming removed 2 bases from V and 7 bases from J, with 10 bases in between. The CDR3 is 13 residues long. In germline, CDR1 is SGHRS, CDR2 YFSETQ. The CDR3 DNA reads as TGCGCCAGCAGCTTACGGGACGGGCAGCCCCAGCATTTT. Encoded protein: CASSLRDGQPQHF.

The rearrangement uses TRBV7-2 and TRBJ1-3; 7 nucleotides match TRBD1. CDR3 length: 15 residues. Germline V gene lookup returns CDR1 SGHTA and CDR2 FQGNSA. The J segment lost 4 bases and the V segment lost 0 bases, leaving 3 bases of the junction unmatched. The CDR3 nucleotides read TGTGCCAGCAGCTTAGCCTCGGGACAGGGAAACACCATATATTTT. Its protein is CASSLASGQGNTIYF.

Written as DNA, the CDR3 is TGTGCCATCAGTGCTACAGGGAACTCTGGGGCCAACGTCCTGACTTTC. This sequence encodes CAISATGNSGANVLTF. V is TRBV10-3 and J is TRBJ2-6, with D possibly being TRBD1 (6 bases). The CDR3 spans 16 residues. Between the trimmed V and J ends, which lost 4 bases and 0 bases, there was a span of 10 bases. CDR1 and CDR2 (germline): ENHRY, SYGVKD.